This entry features one T cell receptor beta chain sequence. The sample holds many counts of this clonotype. Its antigen remains undetermined. Per-nucleotide qualities are absent, and no much larger clonotype sits a single base away. A distance of 9 bases separates the germline ends of V and J, which lose 0 bases and 4 bases respectively. Taken from cysteine to phenylalanine, the CDR3 has 14 residues. The retained sequence is limited to the CDR3, 42 bases, with the frame set at the first base. The CDR1 and CDR2 encoded by the germline V gene are MGHRA and YSYEKL. Unsorted PBMC libraries were generated from 2 million PBMCs stored in RNAlater at -80 °C until RNA extraction. The multiple sclerosis patients were enrolled in a US clinical protocol that used magnetic resonance imaging to evaluate disease progression. PBMCs were separated from peripheral blood using Ficoll-Hypaque density gradient centrifugation and then cryopreserved in liquid nitrogen.

These data originate in a study of neurological immune-mediated disorders (dated by TCRdb to between 2018 and 2021). Regarding the study in general: Of the approximately 34 multiple sclerosis patients, around 30 had relapsing-remitting MS and 3 had secondary progressive MS. Using UMI-based sequencing, the study compared peripheral blood TCR-beta repertoires from patients with HTLV-I-associated myelopathy (HAM/TSP), patients with multiple sclerosis, and healthy controls. Longitudinal samples, technical triplicates and paired sorted CD4+ and CD8+ T-cell subsets, alongside PBMC samples, were included among the 106 TCR-beta libraries. The cohort was made up of 68 subjects, consisting of 15 or so HAM/TSP patients, roughly 35 multiple sclerosis patients and 20 healthy controls.

Overall results and qualifications from the work: Phylogenetic analysis grouped repertoires from 18 of 34 MS patients into a cluster of related CDR3 sequences, suggesting a possible repertoire-level signature. No clinical or MRI features were associated with the MS cluster, and the authors said that larger cohorts are needed. No identical CDR3 amino acid sequences were found to be shared among expanded clones across subjects, suggesting that TCR-beta repertoires were private in all groups. TCR clonal expansion was greatest in HAM/TSP patients and smallest in MS patients, who ranked below even healthy controls.

cDNA was synthesized by template-switch 5'RACE using a primer with a 10-nucleotide random unique molecular identifier that tagged each TCR transcript. Over 180 million TCR-beta sequences, covering 15-18 subjects, were produced in each sequencing run. The RNeasy kit was used to extract total RNA. The KAPA Real-time Library Amplification kit was used to amplify TCR-beta VDJ regions with primers for the TCR constant region and the 5'RACE anchor. Sample indexes and Illumina adaptors were added in a first PCR, after which library yield was increased in a second PCR. After purification with Ampure beads, the TCR product of roughly 650 bp was size-selected on a 2% E-gel SizeSelection system. Before pooling, libraries had their quality checked on a Bioanalyzer, their concentration measured with Qubit, and their quantity determined with the Kapa Library Quantification kit. Paired-end 2 x 150 bp sequencing of the libraries was performed on an Illumina HiSeq 2500. To increase sequence diversity, roughly 24-32% phiX was spiked into each library pool. On the study's bioinformatics: Quality-filtered reads were processed with the UMI-based MiGEC pipeline, which removed over 75% of raw TCR sequences during error correction. IMGT germline references were used for alignment of VDJ genes, and clonotypes were defined by a unique CDR3 amino acid sequence together with V-J genes. Clonal expansion, Shannon diversity and CDR3 relatedness were evaluated with VDJtools (CalcPairwiseDistances, ClusterSamples), while phylogenetic trees were built in CLCbio workbench. Clones with at least 8 unique UMIs were defined as expanded, with this threshold being based on coefficient-of-variation modelling across technical triplicates. Using fastp at Q25 and MiXCR, TCRdb reprocessed the public reads and kept productive beta chains. Duplicate CDR3 protein sequences are folded into a single record with the most common DNA and genes. The V and J calls reflect TCRdb's pipeline rather than the authors' work. The sample table shows approximately 50,000 distinct CDR3 sequences, and around 3.3% are seen once. Of the sample, approximately 6.3% falls within the top ten clones.

The clonotype comes from a man between 40 and 49 years old with multiple sclerosis. The chain couples TRBV4-1 to TRBJ2-5; confidence is insufficient to name the D gene. Sequenced: PBMCs. The nucleotide sequence is TGCGCCAGCAGCCAAGAATGGTCCAGAGAGACCCAGTACTTC. Its translation reads: CASSQEWSRETQYF.